The present entry profiles one T cell receptor (beta chain) with its context. This entry is derived from a study of blood T cell repertoires in COVID-19. This table comes from immunoSEQ multiplex PCR, and its TCRdb copy is limited to in-frame clones, with some not included. The table shows approximately 110,000 clones, with 85% to 90% occurring only once. CDR1 is MGHRA, CDR2 YSYEKL, per germline. The CDR3 spans 13 residues. V shed 7 bases and J 8 bases; nucleotides not matched to a gene: 4. The chain couples TRBV4-1 to TRBJ2-1, with 11 bases fitting TRBD2. Input material: peripheral blood. This clonotype was sampled from a woman at least 80 years old with acute or convalescent COVID-19. CDR3 sequence reads: CASNLAGGYEQFF. The CDR3 region has the DNA TGCGCCAGCAACCTAGCGGGGGGTTATGAGCAGTTCTTC.